Reported below is one T cell receptor beta chain. The sample comes from a study of blood T cells in healthy people across ages. Through a sample-barcoded 5' primer and a J-beta primer mix, a second PCR was run for about 7 to 12 cycles. MiXCR, run by TCRdb on the 5' RACE reads, gives a single entry per CDR3 protein. Of about 670,000 distinct CDR3 sequences listed, 35% to 50% are singletons. Germline V gene data show CDR1 as MNHNS and CDR2 as SASEGT. The CDR3 is made up of 15 amino acids. The V and J ends lost 11 bases and 4 bases respectively, with 21 bases between them. The receptor was derived from an elderly man in good health. Sequencing input: blood. J is TRBJ1-5 and V is TRBV6-1; D is ambiguous. The CDR3 DNA follows: TGTGCCGCCCGGGCTGTCCAAGTCGGAAATCAGCCCCAGCATTTT. Its protein is CAARAVQVGNQPQHF.